This note documents a single T cell receptor beta chain sequence. It has no known antigen specificity. No base quality information exists; no much larger clone differs at one position. In total, more than 500 healthy bone marrow donors made up the cohort. At the time of sampling, every cohort member was nominally healthy, though immune exposures that went unrecorded were likely present. The donor was CMV seropositive and belonged to the group of about 290 seropositive cohort members. Each donor provided a peripheral blood sample, and peripheral blood mononuclear cells were used for TCR beta sequencing. Genomic DNA was extracted from the blood cell samples with the Qiagen DNeasy Blood Extraction Kit. The data belong to a study of cytomegalovirus exposure and HLA in healthy donors (TCRdb year 2017). Notes on the research overall: In an earlier analysis of around 540 of the donors, under 300 Gb of sequence data and about 110 million unique TCR beta sequences from approximately 180 million T cells were reported. An early release that covered roughly 600 HLA-typed donors contained approximately 320 gigabases of sequencing data and roughly 84 million unique TCR sequences. Among the approximately 400 genotyped donors, approximately 82% belonged to the genetic ancestry cluster associated with self-reported Caucasian donors. The aim of the study was to test whether cataloging public T cell receptors could identify signatures of past pathogen exposure. The study used immunosequencing to profile the T cell repertoires of approximately 630 subjects and linked those repertoires to cytomegalovirus serostatus. Besides the first cohort of 666 subjects, a separate validation cohort made up of 120 different subjects was used. To predict cytomegalovirus infection status, the study combined high-throughput TCR immunosequencing, statistical association of individual TCRs with disease status, and machine learning. A later analysis re-examined previously published TCR beta repertoires from more than 600 donors and added high-resolution HLA genotyping to investigate patterns of TCR occurrence. In the later analysis, no new phenotypic data were used to find candidate immune exposures; instead, reliance was placed on TCR beta sequences and their occurrence across donors. In an earlier analysis of 500 to 650 of the donors, high-throughput TCR beta sequencing was used to judge whether each TCR beta V gene segment behaved as functional or pseudogenic. Alongside the repertoire data, information on donor age, sex, ethnicity and CMV serostatus was compiled. A later genetic analysis took genome-wide SNP genotypes for about 65% of the 666 donors and used that subset as a discovery cohort. Every repertoire in the discovery cohort had been generated on one and the same sequencing platform. HLA typing covered class I and class II loci at four-digit resolution. The number of donors typed differed by locus, with about 629-630 for A, B, C, DRB1 and DQB1, 522 for DQA1, about 610 for DPA1, and around 430 for DPB1. Because of strong linkage in the cohort, five DR-DQ haplotypes were treated as single units for association and clustering. On average, around 230,000 unique TCR beta nucleotide sequences were sequenced per donor among 398 genotyped donors of the cohort, with 15% to 20% of those sequences being non-productive.

Results and caveats for the whole study, not just this receptor: At a false discovery rate of 0.05, a later analysis linked 16,000 or so TCR beta sequences to specific HLA alleles. Because the 87-base-pair reads could not distinguish some IMGT-functional V segments, including TRBV6-2 and TRBV6-3, those segments were excluded. A total of 150 or so TCR beta chains were listed by the study as associated with cytomegalovirus. In both the original and validation cohorts, the classifier was reported to diagnose cytomegalovirus status with high specificity and sensitivity. In vitro tests confirmed that a few of the cytomegalovirus-associated TCR beta chains recognize cytomegalovirus antigens. In a later analysis, HLA-associated TCR beta chains were found to be more clonally expanded and to have lower generation probabilities than equally common non-associated chains. Most TCR sequences were observed very rarely across donors, whereas some public TCRs were present in many individuals. A cluster of highly shared sequence variants was judged likely to be a technical artifact of the sequencing pipeline. Presence/absence analyses assumed roughly uniform sequencing depth across donors, an assumption that may not hold. For the cohort, immune exposure information was limited to CMV serostatus. It was suggested by the authors that the approach could potentially be generalized to other disease states and immunological phenotypes. In a later genetic analysis, fewer N-insertions in productive TCRs were reported among donors in an Asian-associated ancestry cluster than the roughly 700-donor mean. HLA typing was unavailable for some donors at each locus, so association tests used only the typed subset. Because counts were too low, seventeen rarely observed V segments, including chromosome 9 orphons, were excluded from the earlier analysis of several hundred of the donors. In an earlier analysis of 450 to 750 of the donors, most TCR beta V segments appeared in productive rearrangements about 87% or about 30% of the time, broadly matching IMGT annotations. Correlated functional status among segregating V segments might reflect linkage disequilibrium, but an unknown experimental factor could not be ruled out. In a later analysis, the rate of TCR association differed among HLA loci, with DRB1 alleles having the most associated TCRs and HLA-C alleles having the fewest. Assigning TCR associations to individual alleles was difficult when HLA alleles, especially DR and DQ, strongly co-occurred. In a later genetic analysis, a missense DCLRE1C variant was associated with V-gene and J-gene trimming of TCR beta chains, and the association was replicated in an independent cohort. Only TCR beta chains were sequenced in this cohort, and the absence of alpha or paired-chain data limited detectable features. Most CMV-associated TCR beta chains appeared to be HLA-restricted in a later analysis, and the HLA associations seemed to be driven largely by CMV exposure. According to a later analysis, parvovirus B19, influenza, CMV and Epstein-Barr virus appeared linked to several top co-occurrence clusters. A further reported finding was that TCR beta sequences accurately predicted the HLA-A and HLA-B alleles for most subjects in the first cohort.

CDR1 is given as SGHAT and CDR2 as FQNNGV, both from the germline V gene. V is cut by 5 bases and J by 6 bases, and the space between the germline ends is 16 bases. The CDR3 sequence holds 14 residues, the cysteine and phenylalanine included. The sequence is cut down to CDR3 DNA, 42 bases in frame from base 1. Receptor amplification or capture employed the immunoSEQ multiplex PCR assay. For the multiplex PCR, a mixture combining 60 forward primers for TCR Vbeta segments and 13 reverse primers for TCR Jbeta segments was used. The CDR3 region of rearranged TCR beta genes was amplified from genomic DNA by a multiplex PCR assay. The amplified TCR beta libraries were sequenced on the Illumina HiSeq System as 87-base-pair reads. The paper's data handling went like this. A later analysis tallied 80 million to 95 million unique TCR beta chains across the 700 or so repertoires, and about 10 million of those chains were shared by two or more donors. Raw reads were error-corrected and collapsed into unique sequences by a nearest-neighbor algorithm in which closely related sequences were merged to remove PCR and sequencing errors. Alignment of CDR3 sequences to IMGT reference sequences was used to assign V, D and J gene segments. For a sequence to be retained, a match of at least six nucleotides was required to both a V gene segment and a J gene segment. A rearrangement was called productive if the CDR3 had no stop codons and remained in frame with V and J, and every other rearrangement was called non-productive. CDR3 was defined by IMGT convention, running from the second conserved V-encoded cysteine to the conserved J-encoded phenylalanine. The earlier analysis of about 500 of the donors excluded sequences that lacked an unambiguous match to a single V gene segment. In an earlier analysis of around 600 of the donors, V segments were called functional above 56.7% productive rearrangements and were called segregating when the between-donor standard deviation exceeded 5%. To diagnose cytomegalovirus status from the catalog of TCR beta chain sequences, a statistical classification framework was built. V and J gene assignment, in a later analysis, came from comparing TCR nucleotide sequences with IMGT/GENE-DB human TR gene sequences. Using the TCRdist pipeline, a later analysis assigned CDR3 sequences along with most-parsimonious VDJ recombination scenarios. In a later analysis, every TCR beta chain was defined by the combination of its CDR3 amino acid sequence and its V-gene family, and reads without a unique V-gene family were dropped. A later analysis removed roughly 590 highly shared, low-generation-probability nucleotide sequences to deal with suspected cross-contamination and a sequencing artifact. A later analysis calculated a clonal expansion index for each public chain from normalized within-repertoire ranks of inferred template counts. Generation probabilities in a later analysis came from a VDJ recombination model fitted to out-of-frame rearrangements, and those results were checked against IGoR. A later analysis scored TCR-TCR, TCR-HLA and TCR-CMV co-occurrence with hypergeometric tests, applying a repertoire-size bias correction to TCR pairs. False discovery rates were estimated in a later analysis by permuting HLA or CMV assignments 20 times. In a later analysis, co-occurring TCRs were grouped using DBSCAN, and TCRdist sequence similarity was added for clustering within HLA-allele-positive subsets. Repertoires with fewer than 30,000 or more than 120,000 public chains, plus five repertoires with anomalous nucleotide sharing, were excluded from co-occurrence clustering. TCRdb took this table from immuneACCESS and kept in-frame rearrangements with V and J called. Such tables lack part of the clones; where checked against another copy, unresolved V genes explain under half of the gap, and the rest is unexplained. V, J and clone size derive from that table, while D and trimming were established from the DNA sequence. This sample holds fewer than 30,000 clones; about 60% were observed only once. The top ten clonotypes cover 42% of the sample.

The receptor chain draws on TRBV11-2 and TRBJ1-1, with a tentative D gene TRBD1 over 5 matching bases. The TCR comes from a male donor in good health and CMV-seropositive. Sequencing was performed on PBMCs. The DNA sequence is as follows: TGTGCCAGCAGCCTGACAGTCACCTGGGCTGAAGCTTTCTTT. It translates as CASSLTVTWAEAFF.